Each of the 7 T cell receptor beta chains below was sequenced from the same sample in a study of shared clonotypes between healthy human individuals. TCRdb's copy holds only in-frame clones and misses some; the assay was immunoSEQ multiplex PCR. The sample holds about 110,000 clones; 68% are singletons and the top ten take roughly 22%. Sequenced: memory CD8+ T cells sorted from blood. Stated subset: CD45RO+ cells pooled with CCR7-negative TemRA cells. All receptors come from a woman between 25 and 40 years old in good health.

The gene calls are TRBV9 and TRBJ1-3; D remains unclear. The germline V gene has CDR1 SGDLS and CDR2 YYNGEE. This CDR3 contains 17 residues. The V gene lost 1 base and the J gene lost 0 bases, with 14 bases spanning the gap. DNA of the CDR3: TGTGCCAGCAGCGTATTCATGTCACCCAACTCTGGAAACACCATATATTTT. It translates to CASSVFMSPNSGNTIYF. The full variable domain, with the rest looked up from reference TRBV9 and TRBJ1-3, is DSGVTQTPKHLITATGQRVTLRCSPRSGDLSVYWYQQSLDQGLQFLIQYYNGEERAKGNILERFSAQQFPDLHSELNLSSLELGDSALYFCASSVFMSPNSGNTIYFGEGSWLTVV.

The chain employs TRBV27 and TRBJ2-3, with TRBD2 matching over 10 bases. The CDR3 sequence is 14 residues long. Per the germline V gene, CDR1 is MNHEY and CDR2 is SMNVEV (reference sequence). V lost 2 bases, J lost 5 bases, and 1 base stayed unmatched. The CDR3 DNA reads as TGTGCCAGCAGTTTACTAGCGGGAGAAGATACGCAGTATTTT. Residues: CASSLLAGEDTQYF.

This rearrangement joins TRBV5-1 to TRBJ2-1; TRBD2 matches 9 bases. After removal of 0 bases from V and 3 bases from J, the junction contained 1 base not matched to a gene. The CDR3 consists of 15 residues. Looked up from germline, CDR1 is SGHRS and CDR2 is YFSETQ. CDR3 sequence reads: CASSLASGNYNEQFF. The CDR3 DNA follows: TGCGCCAGCAGCTTGGCTAGCGGGAACTACAATGAGCAGTTCTTC. Complete variable domain (other parts from reference TRBV5-1 and TRBJ2-1): KAGVTQTPRYLIKTRGQQVTLSCSPISGHRSVSWYQQTPGQGLQFLFEYFSETQRNKGNFPGRFSGRQFSNSRSEMNVSTLELGDSALYLCASSLASGNYNEQFFGPGTRLTVL.

This chain uses TRBV27 with TRBJ2-1, with D hard to call. Trimming stripped 3 bases from V and 7 bases from J, with 7 bases between. The V gene's germline CDR1 is MNHEY and CDR2 SMNVEV (reference sequence). This CDR3 region has 12 residues. CDR3: CASSFTGNEQFF. The CDR3 DNA follows: TGTGCCAGCAGTTTCACCGGGAATGAGCAGTTCTTC.

The rearrangement uses TRBV4-1 and TRBJ2-2; TRBD2 matches 9 bases. Per the germline V gene, CDR1 is MGHRA and CDR2 is YSYEKL. V dropped 4 bases and J dropped 5; count of bases not matched to a gene: 8. The CDR3 runs 16 residues. The CDR3 spells CASSLPGLARTGELFF. For the CDR3, the DNA is TGCGCCAGCAGCCTACCGGGACTAGCAAGGACCGGGGAGCTGTTTTTT.

This clone was observed a handful of times. V and J are TRBV28 and TRBJ2-7; 12 nucleotides agree with TRBD1. V trimming: 5 bases; J trimming: 7 bases; junction bases outside the gene matches: 6. This CDR3 is 14 amino acids long. CDR1 is MDHEN, CDR2 SYDVKM, per germline. The CDR3 coding sequence is TGTGCCAGCAGTCCGGGACAGGGGGCGCAAGAGCAGTACTTC. Protein sequence: CASSPGQGAQEQYF.

The chain is built from TRBV7-9 and TRBJ2-6; 14 bases are a match to TRBD2. This CDR3 has 18 amino acids. CDR1 is SEHNR and CDR2 is FQNEAQ in the germline V gene (reference sequence). V was pared by 5 bases and J by 4 bases, with 7 bases of the junction left unmatched. Here the CDR3 reads CASSARLAGGGGANVLTF. As DNA, the CDR3 is TGTGCCAGCAGCGCCAGACTAGCGGGAGGGGGAGGGGCCAACGTCCTGACTTTC.